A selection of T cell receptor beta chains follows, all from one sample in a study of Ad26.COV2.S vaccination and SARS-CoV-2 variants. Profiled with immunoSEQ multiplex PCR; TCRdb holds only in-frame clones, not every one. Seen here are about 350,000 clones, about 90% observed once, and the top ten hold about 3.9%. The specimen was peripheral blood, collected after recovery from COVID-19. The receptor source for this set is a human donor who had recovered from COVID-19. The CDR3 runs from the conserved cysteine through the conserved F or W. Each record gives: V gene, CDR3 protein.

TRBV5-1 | CASSGGDAKNIQYF
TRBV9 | CASSVGGTTSGNTIYF
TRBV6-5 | CASTLGANVLTF
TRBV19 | CASKEGGKTYEQYF
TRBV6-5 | CASSYPGRSGANVLTF
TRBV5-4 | CASSAGQGKLNTEAFF
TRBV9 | CASSLRLAGGLLTDTQYF
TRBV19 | CASSIPRGGAKTEAFF
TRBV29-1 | CSVVLGATNTGELFF
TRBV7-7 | CASSLWGGSNTEAFF
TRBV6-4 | CASSDHGGGTDTQYF
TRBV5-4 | CASSSGLARETQYF
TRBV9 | CASSIIGGTDTQYF
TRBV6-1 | CASSDGLAGYF
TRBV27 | CASSLSHPPTKNIQYF
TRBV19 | CASSSHSDREPYEQYF
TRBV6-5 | CASTGTGLSEAFF
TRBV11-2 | CASSTRTAYYGYTF
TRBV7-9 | CASSLTRGSYEQYF
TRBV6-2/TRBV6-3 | CASSYSRGLLHEQYF
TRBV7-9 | CASSPTDPLGAVGYTF
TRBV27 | CASRTGGANTEAFF
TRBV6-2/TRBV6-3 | CASSLGNSPLHF
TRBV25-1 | CASSTRDRDVWEKLFF
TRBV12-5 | CASGLRGQTEAFF
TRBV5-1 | CASSPTSGTYEQYF
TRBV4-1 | CASSQVLSGESYEQYF
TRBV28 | CASSLPGGRGYTF